The source of this TCR beta chain is a study of T cell responses to AZD1222 COVID-19 vaccine (dated by TCRdb to the early 2020s). Regarding the research as a whole: AZD1222 recipients given second doses at about 4 weeks or at about 12 weeks were pooled, since spike-specific TCR depth and breadth were not found to differ between the two schedules. Enrollment into the trials was organized by age into subgroups of 18-55, 56-69 and 70-plus years, and those subgroups contained about 150, 27 and 61 TCR-sequenced participants, respectively. A total of 230 or so trial participants underwent TCR sequencing, of whom about 200 received two doses of AZD1222 and about 25 received two doses of the MenACWY control vaccine. Broader findings and caveats from the paper: Conclusions about previously exposed vaccinees were limited because only a handful of AZD1222 recipients were SARS-CoV-2 seropositive at baseline. In the small 56-69-year group, the increase in depth fell short of significance, most likely because of low power. The whole spike protein was spanned by vaccine-associated CD4 TCRs, and dominant responses were seen in regions 160-218 and 743-854. No day 14 peak-response samples were available, so repertoires were characterized only after the peak T cell response. Participants were mostly white British and included more females than males, and it was suggested by the authors that clonal diversity may have been underestimated. Epitopes outside the regions mutated in the B.1.351 and B.1.1.7 variants were reportedly recognized by nearly half of the unique spike-specific TCRs. A significant rise in spike-specific TCR breadth and depth was observed after two AZD1222 doses relative to day 0 and relative to MenACWY recipients.

For this clone: It has no known antigen specificity. No base-level quality is on record; no much larger clone is a single base apart.

Trimming at the junction amounts to 1 base on V and 0 bases on J, and the germline ends lie 11 bases apart. From the cysteine up to the phenylalanine, the CDR3 has a length of 16 residues. The retained sequence is limited to the CDR3, 48 bases, with the frame set at the first base. Per the germline V gene, SGHVS is the CDR1 and FQNEAQ is the CDR2. The sample's time point, from its label and the paper: baseline before first vaccination. Vaccinee samples came from UK trials COV001 and COV002, including a single-blind randomized controlled phase 2/3 trial of AZD1222 (ChAdOx1 nCoV-19) in healthy adults. For TCRbeta chain sequencing, PBMC samples were collected from trial participants at day 0 and at day 28 after the second dose. The CDR3 regions of human TCRbeta chains were analyzed by immunosequencing. In the source study's methods: TCRs in the repertoires were matched against a reference library of SARS-CoV-2-specific TCRs that had been generated with the MIRA antigen-specificity platform. Breadth was defined as the fraction of unique TCRs that were SARS-CoV-2-associated, and depth was defined as the fraction of total T cells that were SARS-CoV-2-associated. Using the MIRA data, every spike-specific TCR was mapped to the spike region that the TCR reacted to and assigned to either a CD4 or a CD8 class. Log10-transformed breadth and depth values were compared by one-way ANOVA with Sidak's multiple comparisons tests. TCRdb provides this immuneACCESS table in a form limited to in-frame rearrangements. Some clones are lacking; in checked studies, under half of them reflect an unresolved V gene, and why the rest are absent is not known. V and J calls and clone size are those listed in that table; D and trimming were worked out from the DNA. Here the sample has approximately 92,000 clones; 87% occur a single time. Just under 3% of the sample comes from the top ten.

The sample in question was peripheral blood, obtained on day 0 of AZD1222 vaccination. The chain joins TRBV7-8 to TRBJ2-3; no D gene is confidently identified. The sequence was obtained from an adult in good health. The CDR3 corresponds to CASSLGFGPSTDTQYF. At the DNA level, the sequence is TGTGCCAGCAGCTTAGGATTTGGCCCGAGCACAGATACGCAGTATTTT.